Listed below are T cell receptor beta chains from one sample, sequenced in a study of high-grade serous ovarian cancer treatment subgroups. Data came from immunoSEQ multiplex PCR; TCRdb stores just in-frame clones and leaves some out. The sample yields about 5,200 clones, 80% seen once. The sequenced sample consisted of tumor tissue. These TCRs come from a human donor with high-grade serous ovarian cancer. CDR3s include the opening cysteine and the closing phenylalanine or tryptophan.

V gene: TRBV27
J gene: TRBJ1-4
CDR3 protein: CASSFLRAGEKLFF

V gene: TRBV4-2
J gene: TRBJ2-3
CDR3 protein: CASSQDRTVSDTQYF

V gene: TRBV10-3
J gene: TRBJ2-7
CDR3 protein: CAISEASYEQYF

V gene: TRBV7-2
J gene: TRBJ2-7
CDR3 protein: CASSLAPGQFYEQYF

V gene: TRBV19
J gene: TRBJ1-5
CDR3 protein: CASRSSNQPQHF

V gene: TRBV5-5
J gene: TRBJ2-7
CDR3 protein: CASGLRDSAYEQYF

V gene: TRBV4-3
J gene: TRBJ1-6
CDR3 protein: CASSRQGSGNNSPLHF

V gene: TRBV5-8
J gene: TRBJ1-4
CDR3 protein: CASSLGTADNEKLFF

V gene: TRBV6-6
J gene: TRBJ2-7
CDR3 protein: CASSSGLYEQYF

V gene: TRBV11-2
J gene: TRBJ1-1
CDR3 protein: CASTNRGNTEAFF

V gene: TRBV5-6
J gene: TRBJ1-1
CDR3 protein: CASTSRTEAFF

V gene: TRBV7-2
J gene: TRBJ2-1
CDR3 protein: CASSVSYLNEQFF

V gene: TRBV30
J gene: TRBJ2-1
CDR3 protein: CAWSGGSGGSAYNEQFF

V gene: TRBV30
J gene: TRBJ2-7
CDR3 protein: CAWSVAGRREQYF